This T cell receptor (beta chain) was sequenced in a study of radiotherapy plus CTLA-4 blockade in lung cancer (dated 2018 in TCRdb). Looking at the study overall: Among the enrolled patients, under 20% had an objective response, and 31% reached disease control.

What the authors observed across the whole study: TCR clones derived from tumors expanded in peripheral blood after treatment with radiotherapy and ipilimumab. Increased serum interferon-beta after radiation, together with early dynamic changes in blood T cell clones, were reported to be the strongest predictors of response.

In this study, focal radiation therapy paired with CTLA-4 blockade (ipilimumab) was tested in patients who had chemo-refractory metastatic non-small-cell lung cancer. CDR1 SGHVS and CDR2 FQNEAQ were looked up in the germline V gene. The CDR3 goes from the cysteine to the phenylalanine over 13 residues. CDR3 DNA only is kept here, 39 bases in frame from base 1. Trimming at the junction amounts to 5 bases on V and 4 bases on J, and the germline ends lie 9 bases apart. For this clone: Its recognized antigen is unknown. No much larger clone is present one base from it, and per-base qualities are unavailable.

The protocol used for the library was the immunoSEQ multiplex PCR assay. The table was pulled from immuneACCESS by TCRdb, which kept in-frame rearrangements only. Such tables lose some clones; where checked, under half of the loss comes from unresolved V genes, and the rest has no known cause. Counted in this sample were 100,000 or so clones; roughly four fifths of them appeared once. Roughly 25% of the sample is held by the ten biggest clonotypes. Sequences were derived from peripheral blood, sampled from a patient treated with radiotherapy plus ipilimumab. Rearrangement joined TRBV7-8 to TRBJ2-1; no confident D gene assignment can be made. This clonotype was obtained from a human donor with non-small cell lung cancer that progressed on radiotherapy plus ipilimumab. Read as DNA, the sequence is TGTGCCAGCAGCCCCCAGGAATACAATGAGCAGTTCTTC. This sequence encodes CASSPQEYNEQFF.